Each of the 29 T cell receptor beta chains below was sequenced from the same sample in a study of T cell responses to AZD1222 COVID-19 vaccine. Only in-frame clones appear in the TCRdb table, and some are missing; sequencing was by immunoSEQ multiplex PCR. The table has about 130,000 clones, approximately 91% seen once. Sequences were derived from peripheral blood, sampled 28 days after the second AZD1222 dose. The receptors here all came from an adult who received the AZD1222 COVID-19 vaccine.

J is TRBJ2-4 and V is TRBV9; a weak D match, TRBD1 (6 bases). CDR1 and CDR2 from the germline V gene are SGDLS and YYNGEE. V shed 0 bases and J shed 9 bases, with 16 bases lying between them. The CDR3 is 15 residues long. CDR3 residues: CASSVESGVWGIQYF. The CDR3 region has the DNA TGTGCCAGCAGCGTAGAGTCAGGGGTCTGGGGCATTCAGTACTTC.

The rearrangement links TRBV19 to TRBJ2-5, with D possibly being TRBD1 (6 bases). There are 15 residues in the CDR3. V was pared by 4 bases and J by 5 bases, with 17 bases between. Germline assignment: CDR1 LNHDA and CDR2 SQIVND (reference sequence). The CDR3 sequence: CASSKASQGRETQYF. The CDR3 DNA reads TGTGCCAGTAGTAAAGCGTCGCAGGGGCGGGAGACCCAGTACTTC.

The chain has TRBV5-1 and TRBJ1-1; 8 bases fit TRBD1. This CDR3 has 13 amino acids. Germline CDR1 reads SGHRS; CDR2 reads YFSETQ. The junction had 2 bases not matched to a gene; V was cut back by 6 bases and J by 1 base. CDR3: CASTDRGNTEAFF. The CDR3 region has the DNA TGCGCCAGCACTGACAGGGGGAACACTGAAGCTTTCTTT.

V gene TRBV7-2 combines with J gene TRBJ1-4; D not certain. Germline V CDR1 and CDR2: SGHTA, FQGNSA. CDR3 length: 13 amino acids. V was clipped by 3 bases and J by 5 bases, with 7 bases between them. The CDR3 sequence is CASSFSRNEKLFF. As DNA, the CDR3 is TGTGCCAGCAGCTTTTCCAGGAATGAAAAACTGTTTTTT.

The rearrangement links TRBV19 to TRBJ1-2; D unclear. The V gene's germline CDR1 is LNHDA and CDR2 SQIVND (reference sequence). The CDR3 covers 12 residues. V lost 5 bases to trimming and J lost 2 bases, with 6 bases between them. Here the CDR3 reads CASSWQNYGYTF. The CDR3 DNA sequence: TGTGCCAGTAGTTGGCAGAACTATGGCTACACCTTC. The whole variable domain, filled in from reference TRBV19 and TRBJ1-2, reads DGGITQSPKYLFRKEGQNVTLSCEQNLNHDAMYWYRQDPGQGLRLIYYSQIVNDFQKGDIAEGYSVSREKKESFPLTVTSAQKNPTAFYLCASSWQNYGYTFGSGTRLTVV.

The chain uses TRBV10-3 and TRBJ1-1, with TRBD1 as a possible D gene (5 bases). Germline V gene lookup returns CDR1 ENHRY and CDR2 SYGVKD. CDR3 size: 15 residues. V dropped 9 bases and J dropped 8 bases, with 25 bases sitting between them. The DNA for the CDR3 is TGTGCCATAACCCAGGGCCTGGAAGAACGTTCGGAAGCTTTCTTT. Its translation is CAITQGLEERSEAFF.

The chain recombines TRBV3-1 (or the pseudogene TRBV3-2) with TRBJ2-1, with TRBD2 matching over 11 bases. The J segment lost 5 bases and the V segment lost 4 bases, leaving 7 bases of the junction unmatched. CDR3 size: 16 residues. Germline CDR1 LGHDT, CDR2 YNNKEL (reference sequence). This chain's CDR3 is CASSLLAGGRDNEQFF. As DNA, the CDR3 is TGTGCCAGCAGCCTGTTAGCGGGGGGGCGCGACAATGAGCAGTTCTTC.

The V and J genes are TRBV9 and TRBJ1-4, with a possible D match to TRBD1 (5 bases). In germline, CDR1 is SGDLS, CDR2 YYNGEE. This CDR3 contains 17 residues. The V end was cut by 4 bases, the J end by 0 bases, with 16 bases between. CDR3 in DNA: TGTGCCAGCAGCCCCCATTCAGGAGGGGCAACTAATGAAAAACTGTTTTTT. Translating it yields CASSPHSGGATNEKLFF.

The V and J genes are TRBV2 and TRBJ1-2, with 8 bases identical to TRBD1. Germline values: CDR1 SNHLY, CDR2 FYNNEI. The V gene end was trimmed by 3 bases and the J gene end by 9 bases; junction bases not matched to a gene: 9. CDR3 size: 14 residues. CDR3 amino acids: CASSEGQAGSSYTF. The CDR3 region has the DNA TGTGCCAGCAGTGAGGGACAGGCGGGGTCAAGCTACACCTTC.

The CDR3 sequence: CASSYLGGSGYGYTF. The CDR3 DNA follows: TGTGCCAGCAGTTACTTGGGGGGCTCGGGCTATGGCTACACCTTC. V usage is TRBV6-5 and J usage is TRBJ1-2; D possibly corresponds to TRBD1 (6 bases). The length of the CDR3 is 15 residues. Trimming cost V 1 base and J 4 bases, with 13 bases left between them. Germline CDR1 reads MNHEY; CDR2 reads SVGAGI.

The chain uses TRBV10-3 and TRBJ2-3, with D tentatively TRBD1 (8 bases). The CDR3 is 15 residues long. V was shortened by 8 bases and J by 6 bases, with 21 bases between the two germline ends. Germline lookup yields CDR1 ENHRY and CDR2 SYGVKD. CDR3 DNA sequence: TGTGCCATCCGGACAGGGACTACGTCCTATGATACGCAGTATTTT. Translated: CAIRTGTTSYDTQYF.

The CDR3 region has the DNA TGTGCTCTCTACACAGGGGCCATGAACACTGAAGCTTTCTTT. Its protein product is CALYTGAMNTEAFF. The gene calls are TRBV5-4 and TRBJ1-1; TRBD1 agrees at 7 bases. The CDR3 runs 14 residues. Per the germline V gene, CDR1 is SGHNT and CDR2 is YYREEE (reference sequence).

The chain joins TRBV5-4 to TRBJ2-6; D call uncertain. With 4 bases removed from V and 1 base from J, the gap between germline ends came to 3 bases. The CDR3 extends over 13 amino acids. The V gene's germline CDR1 is SGHNT and CDR2 YYREEE (reference sequence). The CDR3 region is CASSPSGANVLTF. In DNA, the CDR3 is TGTGCCAGCAGCCCGTCTGGGGCCAACGTCCTGACTTTC.

The chain recombines TRBV7-3 with TRBJ2-2; 7 nucleotides agree with TRBD2. The germline V gene encodes CDR1 SGHTA and CDR2 FQGTGA. V lost 5 bases to trimming and J lost 0 bases; unmatched junction nucleotides: 3. The CDR3 has 15 residues. CDR3 sequence (DNA): TGTGCCAGCAGCGCAAGCGGGACGAACACCGGGGAGCTGTTTTTT. It specifies CASSASGTNTGELFF.

This chain joins TRBV6-5 and TRBJ2-3; 13 bases line up with TRBD2. J gave up 4 bases and V 6 bases, and 1 base lay outside the gene matches. Looked up from germline, CDR1 is MNHEY and CDR2 is SVGAGI. The CDR3 spans 14 residues. CDR3 loop: CASRGLAGADTQYF. In DNA, the CDR3 is TGTGCCAGCAGAGGACTAGCGGGGGCAGATACGCAGTATTTT.

The V and J genes are TRBV6-1 and TRBJ1-6; D remains ambiguous. The CDR3 has 14 amino acids. Trimming stripped 1 base from V and 7 bases from J, with 8 bases between. Germline CDR1 MNHNS, CDR2 SASEGT. Here the CDR3 reads CASSEGQTNSPLHF. The CDR3 nucleotides are TGTGCCAGCAGTGAAGGACAAACCAATTCACCCCTCCACTTT.

This chain links TRBV3-1 (or the pseudogene TRBV3-2) with TRBJ2-2, with D perhaps matching TRBD2 (6 bases). The CDR3 sequence is 14 residues long. The V end lost 4 bases, the J end lost 12 bases, and 18 bases lay between the germline ends. Germline values: CDR1 LGHDT, CDR2 YNNKEL (reference sequence). The CDR3 reads CASSPPAGTVQLFF. CDR3 coding DNA: TGTGCCAGCAGCCCCCCCGCGGGGACCGTCCAGCTGTTTTTT.

The chain joins TRBV28 to TRBJ1-5, with a weak D call TRBD1 (5 bases). Germline V gene data show CDR1 as MDHEN and CDR2 as SYDVKM. The CDR3 covers 15 residues. V was clipped by 2 bases and J by 2 bases, with 10 bases between them. CDR3 residues: CASSLRAGRNQPQHF. The CDR3 DNA sequence: TGTGCCAGCAGTTTAAGGGCAGGGCGCAATCAGCCCCAGCATTTT.

This clone has a single count. This rearrangement joins TRBV10-3 to TRBJ1-1, with 8 nucleotides matching TRBD1. CDR1 is ENHRY, CDR2 SYGVKD, per germline. This CDR3 has 15 amino acids. V lost 0 bases and J lost 5; bases outside the gene matches: 5. CDR3 residues: CAISESRGRETEAFF. Here the CDR3 DNA reads TGTGCCATCAGTGAGTCCAGGGGGCGCGAAACTGAAGCTTTCTTT.

In regard to this clone: The junction and the germline gene differ at one end; a read error may be behind it. V and J are TRBV7-7 and TRBJ2-1, with 9 bases aligning to TRBD1. The germline CDR1 and CDR2 sequences are SSHAT and FNYEAQ (reference sequence). The CDR3 is 15 residues long. The CDR3 loop is CASSLDGTGNNEQFF. For the CDR3, the DNA is TGTGCTAGCAGCTTAGATGGGACAGGGAACAATGAGCAGTTCTTC.

CDR3 loop: CASSLDRDRTEAFF. The CDR3 nucleotides read TGTGCCAGCAGTTTGGACAGGGATCGGACTGAAGCTTTCTTT. The rearrangement joins TRBV6-6 to TRBJ1-1; 8 bases fit TRBD1. The V gene end was trimmed by 4 bases and the J gene end by 5 bases; junction bases not matched to a gene: 6. The germline CDR1 and CDR2 sequences are MNHNY and SVGAGI (reference sequence). The CDR3 spans 14 residues.

The J gene is TRBJ2-2, the V gene TRBV6-4; a weak D match, TRBD2 (6 bases). The CDR3 is 15 amino acids. Trimming pared 5 bases from V and 1 base from J, leaving 11 bases between. Germline V lookup: CDR1 MRHNA, CDR2 SNTAGT. CDR3 in DNA: TGTGCCAGCAGTCCGGGGGACGGGAACACCGGGGAGCTGTTTTTT. Translating it yields CASSPGDGNTGELFF.

The chain carries TRBV11-1 and TRBJ2-5; 8 nucleotides line up with TRBD1. With V trimmed by 3 bases and J by 5 bases, 5 bases remained unmatched. CDR1 and CDR2 from the germline V gene are SGHAT and FQDESV (reference sequence). This CDR3 has 14 amino acids. CDR3 DNA sequence: TGTGCCAGCAGCTTCGGACAGGGTCGGGAGACCCAGTACTTC. It codes for CASSFGQGRETQYF.

The chain carries TRBV27 and TRBJ1-1; D remains ambiguous. The V gene lost 5 bases and the J gene lost 0 bases, with 7 bases spanning the gap. CDR3 size: 13 residues. In germline, CDR1 is MNHEY, CDR2 SMNVEV (reference sequence). The CDR3 loop reads CASSNTVNTEAFF. In DNA, the CDR3 is TGTGCCAGCAGTAACACAGTGAACACTGAAGCTTTCTTT.

This chain joins TRBV3-1 (or the pseudogene TRBV3-2) and TRBJ1-4, with D possibly being TRBD1 (6 bases). The ends were cut back, 2 bases at V and 3 bases at J, with 10 bases in the middle. The CDR3 contains 15 residues. Germline V CDR1 and CDR2: LGHDT, YNNKEL (reference sequence). In nucleotides, the CDR3 is TGTGCCAGCAGCCAAATCAGGGGACCTAATGAAAAACTGTTTTTT. Translated, it gives CASSQIRGPNEKLFF.

The chain couples TRBV6-5 to TRBJ2-5; D may be TRBD2 (6 bases). This CDR3 is built from 15 residues. Trimming pared 0 bases from V and 5 bases from J, leaving 13 bases between. CDR1 is MNHEY, CDR2 SVGAGI, per germline. The CDR3, as DNA: TGTGCCAGCAGTTACTCAGGAGGGTTCGGGGAGACCCAGTACTTC. Amino acids: CASSYSGGFGETQYF.

The chain combines TRBV11-2 with TRBJ2-1; D might be TRBD1 or TRBD2, each matching 5 bases. The V end lost 3 bases, the J end lost 4 bases, and 13 bases lay between the germline ends. The CDR3 covers 15 residues. Germline values: CDR1 SGHAT, CDR2 FQNNGV. The CDR3 nucleotides read TGTGCCAGCAGCTTCGGGACCCGAATGTACAATGAGCAGTTCTTC. Translated, it gives CASSFGTRMYNEQFF.

This chain connects TRBV5-4 to TRBJ1-2; tentative D call: TRBD1 (5 bases). V was trimmed by 2 bases and J by 6 bases, leaving 11 bases between them. The CDR3 consists of 13 residues. Germline V gives CDR1 SGHNT, CDR2 YYREEE (reference sequence). In nucleotides, the CDR3 is TGTGCCAGCAGCTTTCAGGGCGGGGATGGCTACACCTTC. Its protein is CASSFQGGDGYTF.

This chain joins TRBV20-1 and TRBJ2-1, with TRBD1 identical over 8 bases. The CDR3 loop spans 13 amino acids. J was trimmed by 10 bases and V by 3 bases; bases with no gene match: 8. The germline CDR1 and CDR2 sequences are DFQATT and SNEGSKA (reference sequence). The CDR3 coding sequence is TGCAGTGCTAGTCCGGACAGGGCGGGGGAGCAGTTCTTC. Amino acids: CSASPDRAGEQFF.